Each of the 9 T cell receptor beta chains below was sequenced from the same sample in a study of blood T cell repertoires in COVID-19. Profiled with immunoSEQ multiplex PCR; TCRdb holds only in-frame clones, not every one. The sample yields approximately 210,000 clones, 80% to 90% seen once. The sequenced sample consisted of PBMCs or T cells enriched from blood (not recorded which). These receptors all stem from a man aged 35 to 55 who had recovered from COVID-19.

The chain uses TRBV28 and TRBJ2-1, with D maybe TRBD2 (7 bases). V gave up 3 bases and J gave up 5 bases, with 14 bases separating them. The CDR3 has 15 residues. The V gene's germline CDR1 is MDHEN and CDR2 SYDVKM. The CDR3 sequence: CASSFAGAGNNEQFF. Here the CDR3 DNA reads TGTGCCAGCAGTTTTGCGGGGGCCGGGAACAATGAGCAGTTCTTC.

The chain employs TRBV19 and TRBJ2-3; TRBD1 matches 7 bases. Per the germline V gene, CDR1 is LNHDA and CDR2 is SQIVND (reference sequence). V shed 7 bases and J 6 bases; nucleotides not matched to a gene: 7. CDR3 length: 13 amino acids. The CDR3 reads CASIDRVLDTQYF. Written as DNA, the CDR3 is TGTGCCAGTATTGACAGGGTTTTGGATACGCAGTATTTT.

The V gene is TRBV19, the J gene TRBJ1-1; 7 positions agree with TRBD1. Germline assignment: CDR1 LNHDA and CDR2 SQIVND (reference sequence). This CDR3 is 15 amino acids long. J gave up 2 bases and V 4 bases, and 7 bases lay outside the gene matches. The chain's CDR3 is CASSTGTVENTEAFF. Here the CDR3 DNA reads TGTGCCAGTAGTACTGGGACAGTAGAAAACACTGAAGCTTTCTTT.

The chain joins TRBV2 to TRBJ2-3, with D maybe TRBD2 (5 bases). The CDR3 is 12 residues long. Germline loops: CDR1 SNHLY, CDR2 FYNNEI. The V end was cut by 11 bases, the J end by 6 bases, with 15 bases between. For the CDR3, the DNA is TGTGCCTCCCAGCCGGGGTTGGATACGCAGTATTTT. Translation: CASQPGLDTQYF.

The gene calls are TRBV30 and TRBJ1-1, with D possibly being TRBD1 (5 bases). The CDR3 sequence is 16 residues long. V gave up 0 bases and J gave up 4 bases, with 18 bases separating them. Germline V gives CDR1 GTSNPN, CDR2 SVGIG (reference sequence). The CDR3 coding sequence is TGTGCCTGGAGTGTACTCCTTCAGGGTTCAGGCACTGAAGCTTTCTTT. This translates into CAWSVLLQGSGTEAFF. The whole variable domain, remainder taken from reference TRBV30 and TRBJ1-1, is SQTIHQWPATLVQPVGSPLSLECTVEGTSNPNLYWYRQAAGRGLQLLFYSVGIGQISSEVPQNLSASRPQDRQFILSSKKLLLSDSGFYLCAWSVLLQGSGTEAFFGQGTRLTVV.

This clone was seen a handful of times. This chain joins TRBV6-6 and TRBJ2-7; D gene uncertain. CDR1 and CDR2 from the germline V gene are MNHNY and SVGAGI (reference sequence). There are 13 residues in the CDR3. Trimming left V 0 bases short and J 3 bases short, with 6 bases between. The CDR3 DNA reads as TGTGCCAGCAGTTACTCGGCCAGCTACGAGCAGTACTTC. It codes for CASSYSASYEQYF.

The gene calls are TRBV6-6 and TRBJ1-5; D possibly corresponds to TRBD1 (6 bases). Germline CDR1 MNHNY, CDR2 SVGAGI (reference sequence). This CDR3 is 11 amino acids long. V lost 6 bases and J 14 bases, leaving 14 bases between the germline ends. The CDR3 DNA is TGTGCCAGCAGGCTTGACAGGCTCGAGCATTTT. Amino acids: CASRLDRLEHF.

The V and J genes are TRBV5-1 and TRBJ1-4, with TRBD1 matching 9 bases. The V gene end was trimmed by 3 bases and the J gene end by 7 bases; junction bases not matched to a gene: 4. This CDR3 contains 14 residues. Germline CDR1 reads SGHRS; CDR2 reads YFSETQ. CDR3 sequence (DNA): TGCGCCAGCAGCTCGACAGGGGGAGGTGAAAAACTGTTTTTT. Protein product: CASSSTGGGEKLFF.

The chain carries TRBV7-2 and TRBJ2-7, with D possibly TRBD1 on 5 matching bases. Per germline, CDR1 SGHTA and CDR2 FQGNSA. The CDR3 totals 14 residues. V dropped 1 base and J dropped 2 bases, with 9 bases sitting between them. Here the CDR3 DNA reads TGTGCCAGCAGCTTAGTGATGGGGCCCTACGAGCAGTACTTC. Translation gives CASSLVMGPYEQYF.